The entry that follows covers one TCR beta chain sequence. This sample stems from a study of PD-1 blockade in classical Hodgkin lymphoma. This table comes from immunoSEQ multiplex PCR, and its TCRdb copy is limited to in-frame clones, with some not included. The sample carries more than 15,000 clones, about 90% recorded once. Noted time point: newly diagnosed, previously untreated cHL patient sample. Researchers report purifying CD4+ T cells from thawed PBMCs by magnetic negative selection. With 6 bases removed from V and 3 bases from J, the gap between germline ends came to 15 bases. This CDR3 is built from 14 residues. The germline V gene has CDR1 MDHEN and CDR2 SYDVKM.

The sequencing input was CD4+ T cells from blood. The chain has TRBV28 and TRBJ2-7; no reliable D call. The sequence came from a human donor with classical Hodgkin lymphoma. The CDR3 here is CASSHFRTYYEQYF. The CDR3 nucleotides are TGTGCCAGCAGCCACTTCCGGACCTACTACGAGCAGTACTTC.